This paragraph reports one T cell receptor (beta chain). What it binds is unknown. The sample originates from a study of cytomegalovirus exposure and HLA in healthy donors. Study-wide results and limits: Several V segments, TRBV6-2 and TRBV6-3 among them, could not be told apart and were dropped. Through in vitro validation, three CMV-associated chains were shown to be specific for CMV antigens.

In the PCR, 60 Vbeta and 13 Jbeta primers were used. Using immunoSEQ multiplex PCR, the repertoire was profiled, and TCRdb retains in-frame clones only, with some absent. The repertoire includes approximately 180,000 clones, around 79% of them detected once, and 1.6% sits in the top ten. The germline V gene encodes CDR1 SGHNT and CDR2 YYREEE (reference sequence). With 3 bases clipped from V and 1 base from J, the junction kept 5 bases outside the gene matches. This CDR3 has 15 residues. The sequencing input was PBMCs. The origin of this receptor is a woman in her fifties or sixties in good health and CMV-seronegative. The rearrangement joins TRBV5-4 to TRBJ1-1; 8 nucleotides align to TRBD1. In DNA form, the CDR3 reads TGTGCCAGCAGCTCACAGACAGGGGCGAACACTGAAGCTTTCTTT. As protein: CASSSQTGANTEAFF.